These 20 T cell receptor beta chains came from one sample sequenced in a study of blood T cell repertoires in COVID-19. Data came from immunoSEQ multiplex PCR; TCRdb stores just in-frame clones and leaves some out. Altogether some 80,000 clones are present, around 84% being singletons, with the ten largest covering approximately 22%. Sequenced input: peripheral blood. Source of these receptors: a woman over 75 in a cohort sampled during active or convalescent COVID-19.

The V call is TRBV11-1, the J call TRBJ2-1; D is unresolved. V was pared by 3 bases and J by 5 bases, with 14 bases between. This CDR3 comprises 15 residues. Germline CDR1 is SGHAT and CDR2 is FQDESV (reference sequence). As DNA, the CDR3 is TGTGCCAGCAGCTTGGTCCCCTTGGAGAACAATGAGCAGTTCTTC. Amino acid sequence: CASSLVPLENNEQFF.

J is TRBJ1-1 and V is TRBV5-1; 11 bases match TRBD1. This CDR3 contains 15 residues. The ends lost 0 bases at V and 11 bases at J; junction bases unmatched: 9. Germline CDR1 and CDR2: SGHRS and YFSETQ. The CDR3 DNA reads TGCGCCAGCAGCTTGGCCCCGGGACAGGGGGATGGGGCTTTCTTT. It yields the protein CASSLAPGQGDGAFF.

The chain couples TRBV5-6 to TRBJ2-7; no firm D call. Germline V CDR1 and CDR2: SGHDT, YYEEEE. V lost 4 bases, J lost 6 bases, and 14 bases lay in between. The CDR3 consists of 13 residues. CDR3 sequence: CASSPRPRGEQYV. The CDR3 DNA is TGTGCCAGCAGCCCAAGGCCCCGCGGCGAGCAGTACGTC.

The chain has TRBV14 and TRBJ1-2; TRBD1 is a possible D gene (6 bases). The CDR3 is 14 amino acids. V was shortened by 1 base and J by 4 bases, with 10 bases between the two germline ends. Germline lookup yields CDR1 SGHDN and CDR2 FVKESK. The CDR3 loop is CASSQVGTLYGYTF. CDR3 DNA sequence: TGTGCCAGCAGCCAAGTCGGGACACTCTATGGCTACACCTTC.

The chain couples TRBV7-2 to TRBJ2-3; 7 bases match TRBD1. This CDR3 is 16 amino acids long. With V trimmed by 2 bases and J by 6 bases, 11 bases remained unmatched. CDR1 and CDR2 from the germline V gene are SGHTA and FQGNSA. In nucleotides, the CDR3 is TGTGCCAGCAGCTTATGGGGACAGTCCCTCAAGGATACGCAGTATTTT. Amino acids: CASSLWGQSLKDTQYF.

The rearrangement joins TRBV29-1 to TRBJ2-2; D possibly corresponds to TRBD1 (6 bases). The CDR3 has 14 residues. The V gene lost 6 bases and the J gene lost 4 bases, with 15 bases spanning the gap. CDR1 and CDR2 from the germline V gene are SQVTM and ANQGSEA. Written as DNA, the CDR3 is TGCAGCGTCCGAAGGGGGAGAAGCACCGGGGAGCTGTTTTTT. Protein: CSVRRGRSTGELFF.

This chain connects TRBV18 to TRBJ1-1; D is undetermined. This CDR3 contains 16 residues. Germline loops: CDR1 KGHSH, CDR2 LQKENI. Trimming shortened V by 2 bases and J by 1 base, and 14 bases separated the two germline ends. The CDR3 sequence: CASSPGLGSWNTEAFF. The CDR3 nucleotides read TGTGCCAGCTCACCAGGGTTGGGGAGTTGGAACACTGAAGCTTTCTTT.

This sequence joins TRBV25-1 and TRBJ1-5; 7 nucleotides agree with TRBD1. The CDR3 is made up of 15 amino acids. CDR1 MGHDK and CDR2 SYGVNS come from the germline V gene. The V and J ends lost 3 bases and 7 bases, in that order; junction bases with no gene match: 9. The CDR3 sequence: CASSDSQGIGQPQHF. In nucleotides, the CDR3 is TGTGCCAGCAGTGATTCACAGGGGATAGGGCAGCCCCAGCATTTT.

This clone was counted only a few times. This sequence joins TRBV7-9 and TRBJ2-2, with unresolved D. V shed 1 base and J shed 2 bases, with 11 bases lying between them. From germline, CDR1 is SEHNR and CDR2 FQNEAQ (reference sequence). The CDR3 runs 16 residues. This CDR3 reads CASSLVDWLNTGELFF. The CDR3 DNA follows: TGTGCCAGCAGCTTAGTCGACTGGCTAAACACCGGGGAGCTGTTTTTT.

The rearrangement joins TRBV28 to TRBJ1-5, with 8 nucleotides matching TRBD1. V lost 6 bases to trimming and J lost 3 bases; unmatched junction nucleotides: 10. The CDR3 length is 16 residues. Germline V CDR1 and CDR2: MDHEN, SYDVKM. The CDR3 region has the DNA TGTGCCAGCAGCTTACAGCGACAGGGGAACAATCAGCCCCAGCATTTT. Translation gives CASSLQRQGNNQPQHF.

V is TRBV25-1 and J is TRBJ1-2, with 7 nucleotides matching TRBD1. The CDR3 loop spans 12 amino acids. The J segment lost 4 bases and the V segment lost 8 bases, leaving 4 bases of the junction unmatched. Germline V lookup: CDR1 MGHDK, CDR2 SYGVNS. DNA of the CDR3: TGTGCCAGCCGACAGGGAGCCTATGGCTACACCTTC. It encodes CASRQGAYGYTF.

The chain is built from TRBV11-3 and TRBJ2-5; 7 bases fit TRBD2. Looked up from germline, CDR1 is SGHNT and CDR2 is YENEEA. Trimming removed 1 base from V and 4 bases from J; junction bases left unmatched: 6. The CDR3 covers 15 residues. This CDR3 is CASSLGGRGVETQYF. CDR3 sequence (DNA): TGTGCCAGCAGCTTAGGCGGACGGGGGGTAGAGACCCAGTACTTC.

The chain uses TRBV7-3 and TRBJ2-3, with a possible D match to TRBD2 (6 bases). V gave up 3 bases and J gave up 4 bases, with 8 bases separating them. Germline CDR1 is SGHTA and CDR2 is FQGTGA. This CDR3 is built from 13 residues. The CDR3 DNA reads TGTGCCAGCAGCTTCCGGGACTCAGATACGCAGTATTTT. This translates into CASSFRDSDTQYF.

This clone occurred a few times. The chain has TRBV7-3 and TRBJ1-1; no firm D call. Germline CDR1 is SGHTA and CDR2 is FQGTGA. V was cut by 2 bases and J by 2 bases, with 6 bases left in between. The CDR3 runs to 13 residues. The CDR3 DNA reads TGTGCCAGCAGCTTAGAGTACAACACTGAAGCTTTCTTT. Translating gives CASSLEYNTEAFF.

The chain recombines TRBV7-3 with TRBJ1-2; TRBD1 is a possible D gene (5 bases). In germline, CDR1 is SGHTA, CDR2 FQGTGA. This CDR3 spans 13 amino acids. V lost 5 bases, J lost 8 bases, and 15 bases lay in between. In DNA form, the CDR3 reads TGTGCCAGCAGCCGAGGGACTCCTGAGGGCTACACCTTC. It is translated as CASSRGTPEGYTF.

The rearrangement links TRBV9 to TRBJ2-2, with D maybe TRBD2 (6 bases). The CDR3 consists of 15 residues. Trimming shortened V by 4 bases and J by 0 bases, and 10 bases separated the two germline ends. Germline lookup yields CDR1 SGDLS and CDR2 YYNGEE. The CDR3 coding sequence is TGTGCCAGCAGCTTCCGGGAGCCGAACACCGGGGAGCTGTTTTTT. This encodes CASSFREPNTGELFF.

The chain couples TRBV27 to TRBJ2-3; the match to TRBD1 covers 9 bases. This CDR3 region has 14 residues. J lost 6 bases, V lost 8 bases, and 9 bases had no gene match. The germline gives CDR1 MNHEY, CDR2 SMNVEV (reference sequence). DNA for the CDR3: TGTGCCAGCGCCCGGGACAGGGTTTCGGATACGCAGTATTTT. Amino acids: CASARDRVSDTQYF.

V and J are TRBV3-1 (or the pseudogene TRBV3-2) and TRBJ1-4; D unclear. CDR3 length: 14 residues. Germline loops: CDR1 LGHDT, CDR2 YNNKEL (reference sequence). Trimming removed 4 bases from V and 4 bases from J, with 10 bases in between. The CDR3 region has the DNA TGTGCCAGCAGCCCTGGTCTAGGTAATGAAAAACTGTTTTTT. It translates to CASSPGLGNEKLFF.

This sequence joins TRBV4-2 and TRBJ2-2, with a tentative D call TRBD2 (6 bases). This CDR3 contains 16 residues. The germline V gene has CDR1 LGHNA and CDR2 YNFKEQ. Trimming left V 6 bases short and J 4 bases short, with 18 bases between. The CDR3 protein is CASSDGLGSPTGELFF. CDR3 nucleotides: TGTGCCAGCAGTGATGGTCTCGGGAGCCCCACCGGGGAGCTGTTTTTT.

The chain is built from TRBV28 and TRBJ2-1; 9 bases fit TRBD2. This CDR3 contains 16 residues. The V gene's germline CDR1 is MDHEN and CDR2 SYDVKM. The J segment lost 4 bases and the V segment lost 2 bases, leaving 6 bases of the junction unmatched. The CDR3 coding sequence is TGTGCCAGCAGTTTACTCGGCACTAGCGGGTACAATGAGCAGTTCTTC. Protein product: CASSLLGTSGYNEQFF. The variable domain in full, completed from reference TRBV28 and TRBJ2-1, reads DVKVTQSSRYLVKRTGEKVFLECVQDMDHENMFWYRQDPGLGLRLIYFSYDVKMKEKGDIPEGYSVSREKKERFSLILESASTNQTSMYLCASSLLGTSGYNEQFFGPGTRLTVL.